These T cell receptor beta chains were read from a single sample in a study of shared clonotypes between healthy human individuals. Here immunoSEQ multiplex PCR was the method, and the copy in TCRdb shows in-frame clones only, minus some. The profile shows around 2.5 million clones, over 85% of them singletons. The sample comprised naive CD4+ T cells from PBMCs. The receptors were sampled from a man aged 18 to 35 in good health. Some clones in this sample may be carry-over from other donors' samples. Both conserved end residues are trimmed from each CDR3. The order of the fields is V gene, CDR3 protein.

>TRBV10-3
AISRTSGSYEQY
>TRBV2
ASSPRGLAVGTDTQY
>TRBV28
ASTNPGQGNTEAF
>TRBV28
ASSSPDLASGEQY
>TRBV5-6
ASSLFGRSTYGYT
>TRBV9
ASLGGNYGYT
>TRBV11-2
ASSPLPSGTGANVLT
>TRBV25-1
ASSDSVNTGELF
>TRBV7-8
ASRTGGRNEQF
>TRBV7-9
ASSLVFGLARPETQY
>TRBV5-6
ASSPGGQPPFQETQY
>TRBV9
ASSVGLSGLDTQY
>TRBV5-1
ASSFPTTGGLNNEQF
>TRBV5-1
ASSADPGNEKLF
>TRBV19
ASSPPGGNTEAF
>TRBV28
ASSLQLIRDRGGNQPQH
>TRBV29-1
SVEGLPPYEQY
>TRBV19
ASSRGRGPSYNEQF
>TRBV7-9
ASSPGSTDTQY
>TRBV11-2
ASSLTRGNTEAF
>TRBV7-9
ASSLSLAVSNEQF
>TRBV7-9
ASSLVGELF
>TRBV5-4
ASSAGTGSTEAF
>TRBV28
ASSLLGTGGNEKLF
>TRBV6-5
ASSRSGQGNTEAF
>TRBV7-2
ASSLGLAGGYNEQF
>TRBV30
AWSGYEQY
>TRBV28
ATVQGLRTDTQY
>TRBV11-3
ASSLENRGWNQPQH
>TRBV5-1
ASSLAARNTGELF
>TRBV7-9
ASSPRGREASGSTIY
>TRBV10-3
AISERGGQPQH
>TRBV7-9
ASSFLAQAGNTIY
>TRBV9
ASSVGTSGNEQF
>TRBV7-8
ASSSYTDTQY
>TRBV5-1
ASSHGTVNTEAF
>TRBV7-9
ASSLEGGRTEAF
>TRBV11-3
ASSFVGTDTQY
>TRBV5-1
ASSSAQNIQY
>TRBV7-9
ASSPGGGAREQF
>TRBV5-1
ASSLLRDEQY